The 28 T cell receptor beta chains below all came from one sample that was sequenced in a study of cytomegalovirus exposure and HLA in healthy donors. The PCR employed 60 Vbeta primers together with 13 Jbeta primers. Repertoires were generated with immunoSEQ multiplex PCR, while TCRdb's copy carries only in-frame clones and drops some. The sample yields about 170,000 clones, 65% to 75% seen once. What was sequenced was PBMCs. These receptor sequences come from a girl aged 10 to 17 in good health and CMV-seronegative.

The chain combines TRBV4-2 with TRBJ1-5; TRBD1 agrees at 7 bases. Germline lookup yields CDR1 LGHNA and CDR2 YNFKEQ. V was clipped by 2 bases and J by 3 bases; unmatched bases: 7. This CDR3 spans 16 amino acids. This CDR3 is CASSQYPGQINQPQHF. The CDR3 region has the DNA TGTGCCAGCAGCCAATATCCGGGACAGATCAATCAGCCCCAGCATTTT.

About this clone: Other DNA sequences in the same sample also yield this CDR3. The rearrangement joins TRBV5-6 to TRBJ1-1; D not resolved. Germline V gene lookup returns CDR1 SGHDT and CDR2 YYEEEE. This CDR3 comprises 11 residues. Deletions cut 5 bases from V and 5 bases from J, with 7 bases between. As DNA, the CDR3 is TGTGCCAGCAGGGGAGGGACTGAAGCTTTCTTT. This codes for CASRGGTEAFF.

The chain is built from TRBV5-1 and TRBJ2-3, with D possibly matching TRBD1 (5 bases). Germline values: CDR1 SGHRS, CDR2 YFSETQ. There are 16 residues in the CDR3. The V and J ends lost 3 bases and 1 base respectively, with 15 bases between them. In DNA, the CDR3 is TGCGCCAGCAGCTGGACCACAAGCAGGGGCACAGATACGCAGTATTTT. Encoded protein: CASSWTTSRGTDTQYF.

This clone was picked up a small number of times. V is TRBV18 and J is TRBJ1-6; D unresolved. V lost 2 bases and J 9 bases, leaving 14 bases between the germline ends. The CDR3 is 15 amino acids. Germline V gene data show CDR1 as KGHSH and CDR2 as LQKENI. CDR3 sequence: CASSPGQPEISPLHF. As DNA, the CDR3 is TGTGCCAGCTCACCAGGGCAGCCCGAAATTTCACCCCTCCACTTT.

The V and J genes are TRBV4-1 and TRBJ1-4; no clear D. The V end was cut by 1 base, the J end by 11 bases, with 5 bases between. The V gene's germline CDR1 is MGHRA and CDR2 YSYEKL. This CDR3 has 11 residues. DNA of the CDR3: TGCGCCAGCAGCCAAGTCGGGAAACTGTTTTTT. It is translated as CASSQVGKLFF.

CDR3 DNA: TGTGCCAGCAGCTCAACGAGCGGGGGTAGGGGGGATACGCAGTATTTT. It specifies CASSSTSGGRGDTQYF. This sequence joins TRBV5-4 and TRBJ2-3; 8 nucleotides line up with TRBD2. J lost 6 bases, V lost 3 bases, and 12 bases had no gene match. The CDR3 contains 16 residues. Per the germline V gene, CDR1 is SGHNT and CDR2 is YYREEE (reference sequence). The full variable domain, completed using reference TRBV5-4 and TRBJ2-3, is ETGVTQSPTHLIKTRGQQVTLRCSSQSGHNTVSWYQQALGQGPQFIFQYYREEENGRGNFPPRFSGLQFPNYSSELNVNALELDDSALYLCASSSTSGGRGDTQYFGPGTRLTVL.

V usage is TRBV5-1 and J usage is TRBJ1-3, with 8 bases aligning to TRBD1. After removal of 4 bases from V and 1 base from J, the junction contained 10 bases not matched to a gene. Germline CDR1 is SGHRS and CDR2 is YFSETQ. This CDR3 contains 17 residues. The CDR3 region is CASSLGQGRGSGNTIYF. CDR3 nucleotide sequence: TGCGCCAGCAGCCTAGGACAGGGAAGGGGATCTGGAAACACCATATATTTT.

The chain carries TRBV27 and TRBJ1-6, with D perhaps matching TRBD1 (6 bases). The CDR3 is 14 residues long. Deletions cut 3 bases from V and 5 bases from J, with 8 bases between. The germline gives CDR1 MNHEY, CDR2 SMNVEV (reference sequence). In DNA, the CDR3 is TGTGCCAGCAGTTTGGGGACAAATAATTCACCCCTCCACTTT. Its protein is CASSLGTNNSPLHF.

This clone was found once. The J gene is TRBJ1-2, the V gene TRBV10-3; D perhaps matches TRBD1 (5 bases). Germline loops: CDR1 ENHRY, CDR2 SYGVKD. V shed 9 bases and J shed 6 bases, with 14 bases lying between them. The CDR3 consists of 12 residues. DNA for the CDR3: TGTGCCATTGCTGTAGGGGTAGATGGCTACACCTTC. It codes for CAIAVGVDGYTF.

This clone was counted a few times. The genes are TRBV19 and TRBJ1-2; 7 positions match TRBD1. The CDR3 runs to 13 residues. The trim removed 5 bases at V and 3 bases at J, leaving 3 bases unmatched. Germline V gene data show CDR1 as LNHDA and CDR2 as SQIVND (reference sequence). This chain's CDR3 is CASSWGQHYGYTF. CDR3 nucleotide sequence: TGTGCCAGTAGTTGGGGACAGCACTATGGCTACACCTTC.

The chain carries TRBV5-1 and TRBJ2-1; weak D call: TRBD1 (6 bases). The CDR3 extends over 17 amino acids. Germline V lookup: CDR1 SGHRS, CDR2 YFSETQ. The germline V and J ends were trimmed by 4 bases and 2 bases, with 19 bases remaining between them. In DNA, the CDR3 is TGCGCCAGCAGCCCCTCACTACAGGGCCTAACCTACAATGAGCAGTTCTTC. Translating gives CASSPSLQGLTYNEQFF. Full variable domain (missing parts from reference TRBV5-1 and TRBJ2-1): KAGVTQTPRYLIKTRGQQVTLSCSPISGHRSVSWYQQTPGQGLQFLFEYFSETQRNKGNFPGRFSGRQFSNSRSEMNVSTLELGDSALYLCASSPSLQGLTYNEQFFGPGTRLTVL.

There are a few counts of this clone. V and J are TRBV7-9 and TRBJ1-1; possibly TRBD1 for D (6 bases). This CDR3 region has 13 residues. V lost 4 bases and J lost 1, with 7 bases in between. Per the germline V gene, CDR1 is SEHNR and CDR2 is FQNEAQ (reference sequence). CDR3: CASSSGENTEAFF. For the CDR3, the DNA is TGTGCCAGCAGCTCAGGGGAGAACACTGAAGCTTTCTTT.

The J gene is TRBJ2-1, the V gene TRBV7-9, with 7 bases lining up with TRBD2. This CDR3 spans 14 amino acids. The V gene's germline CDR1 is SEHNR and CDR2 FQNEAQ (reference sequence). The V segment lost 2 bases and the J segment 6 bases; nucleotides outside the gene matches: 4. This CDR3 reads CASSLLGGGNEQFF. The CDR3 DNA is TGTGCCAGCAGCTTATTAGGCGGGGGCAATGAGCAGTTCTTC. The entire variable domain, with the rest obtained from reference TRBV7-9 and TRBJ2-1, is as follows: DTGVSQNPRHKITKRGQNVTFRCDPISEHNRLYWYRQTLGQGPEFLTYFQNEAQLEKSRLLSDRFSAERPKGSFSTLEIQRTEQGDSAMYLCASSLLGGGNEQFFGPGTRLTVL.

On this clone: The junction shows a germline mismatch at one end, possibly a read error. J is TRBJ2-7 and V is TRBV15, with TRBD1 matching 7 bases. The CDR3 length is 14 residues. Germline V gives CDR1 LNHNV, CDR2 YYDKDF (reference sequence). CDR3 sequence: CATSRGQNQYEQYF. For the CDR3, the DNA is TGTGCCACCAGCAGGGGACAGAACCAATACGAGCAGTACTTT.

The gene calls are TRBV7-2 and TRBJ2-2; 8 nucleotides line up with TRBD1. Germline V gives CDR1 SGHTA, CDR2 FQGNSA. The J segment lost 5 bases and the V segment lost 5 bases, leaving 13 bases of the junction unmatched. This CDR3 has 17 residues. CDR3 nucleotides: TGTGCCAGCAGCCCCAACCGCCGGACAGGGAGTACCGGGGAGCTGTTTTTT. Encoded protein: CASSPNRRTGSTGELFF.

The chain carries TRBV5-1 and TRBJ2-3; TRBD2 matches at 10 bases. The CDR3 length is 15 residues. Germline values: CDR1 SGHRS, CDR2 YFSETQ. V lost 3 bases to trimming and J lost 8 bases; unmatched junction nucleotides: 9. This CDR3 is CASSSSGTSVVTQYF. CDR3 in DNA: TGCGCCAGCAGCTCTTCCGGGACTAGCGTTGTTACGCAGTATTTT.

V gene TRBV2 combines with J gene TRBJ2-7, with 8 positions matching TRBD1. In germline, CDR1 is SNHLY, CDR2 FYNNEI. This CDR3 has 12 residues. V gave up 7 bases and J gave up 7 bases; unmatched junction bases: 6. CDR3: CASMQGAGEQYF. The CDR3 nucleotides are TGTGCCAGCATGCAGGGGGCGGGGGAGCAGTACTTC.

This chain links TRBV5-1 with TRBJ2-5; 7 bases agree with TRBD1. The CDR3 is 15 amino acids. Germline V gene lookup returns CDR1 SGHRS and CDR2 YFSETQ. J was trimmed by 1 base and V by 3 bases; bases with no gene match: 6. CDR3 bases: TGCGCCAGCAGCTACAGGGGACCCATCCAAGAGACCCAGTACTTC. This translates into CASSYRGPIQETQYF. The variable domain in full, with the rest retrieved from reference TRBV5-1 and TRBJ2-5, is KAGVTQTPRYLIKTRGQQVTLSCSPISGHRSVSWYQQTPGQGLQFLFEYFSETQRNKGNFPGRFSGRQFSNSRSEMNVSTLELGDSALYLCASSYRGPIQETQYFGPGTRLLVL.

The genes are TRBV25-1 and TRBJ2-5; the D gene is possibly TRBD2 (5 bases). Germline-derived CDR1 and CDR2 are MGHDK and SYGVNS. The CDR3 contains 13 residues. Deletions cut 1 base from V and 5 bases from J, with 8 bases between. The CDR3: CASSEWGVETQYF. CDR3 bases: TGTGCCAGCAGTGAATGGGGAGTCGAGACCCAGTACTTC.

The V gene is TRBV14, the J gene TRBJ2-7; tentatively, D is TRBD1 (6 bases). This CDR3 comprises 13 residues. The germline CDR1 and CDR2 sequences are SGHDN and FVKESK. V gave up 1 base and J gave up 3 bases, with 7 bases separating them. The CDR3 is CASSQGRGYEQYF. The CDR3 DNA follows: TGTGCCAGCAGCCAAGGCAGGGGCTACGAGCAGTACTTC.

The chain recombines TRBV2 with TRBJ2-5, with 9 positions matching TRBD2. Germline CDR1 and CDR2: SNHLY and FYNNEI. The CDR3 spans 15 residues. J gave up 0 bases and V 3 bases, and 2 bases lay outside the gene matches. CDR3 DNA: TGTGCCAGCAGTGACAGCGGGGGGAACCAAGAGACCCAGTACTTC. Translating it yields CASSDSGGNQETQYF.

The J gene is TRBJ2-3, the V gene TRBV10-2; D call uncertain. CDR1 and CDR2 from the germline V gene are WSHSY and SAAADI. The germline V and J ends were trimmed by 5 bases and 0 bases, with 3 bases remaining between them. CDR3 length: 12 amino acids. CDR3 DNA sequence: TGCGCCAGCAGTCTTAGCACAGATACGCAGTATTTT. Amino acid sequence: CASSLSTDTQYF.

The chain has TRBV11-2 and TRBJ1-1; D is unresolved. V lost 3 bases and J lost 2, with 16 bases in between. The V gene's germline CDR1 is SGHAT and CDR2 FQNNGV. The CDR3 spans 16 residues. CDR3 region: CASSFSPFTGNTEAFF. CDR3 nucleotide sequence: TGTGCCAGCAGCTTTAGCCCCTTTACGGGAAACACTGAAGCTTTCTTT. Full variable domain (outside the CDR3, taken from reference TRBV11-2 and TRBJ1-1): EAGVAQSPRYKIIEKRQSVAFWCNPISGHATLYWYQQILGQGPKLLIQFQNNGVVDDSQLPKDRFSAERLKGVDSTLKIQPAKLEDSAVYLCASSFSPFTGNTEAFFGQGTRLTVV.

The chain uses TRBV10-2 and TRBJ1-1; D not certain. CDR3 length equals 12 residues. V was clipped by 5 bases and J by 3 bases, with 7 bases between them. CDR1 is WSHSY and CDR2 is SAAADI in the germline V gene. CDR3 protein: CASSRGDTEAFF. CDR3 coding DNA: TGCGCCAGCAGTCGTGGAGACACTGAAGCTTTCTTT.

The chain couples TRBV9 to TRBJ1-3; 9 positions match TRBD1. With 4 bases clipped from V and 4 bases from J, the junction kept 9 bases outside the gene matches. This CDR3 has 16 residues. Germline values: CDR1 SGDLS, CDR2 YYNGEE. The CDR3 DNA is TGTGCCAGCAGCTCCCGGACAGGGGACTCGGGAAACACCATATATTTT. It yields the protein CASSSRTGDSGNTIYF.

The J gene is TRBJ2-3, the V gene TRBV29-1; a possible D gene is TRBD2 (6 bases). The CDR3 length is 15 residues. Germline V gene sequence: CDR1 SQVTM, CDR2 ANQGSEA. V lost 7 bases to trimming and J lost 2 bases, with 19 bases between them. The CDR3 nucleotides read TGCAGCGCCCAGAGGTTAGCGGACCCCACAGATACGCAGTATTTT. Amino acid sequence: CSAQRLADPTDTQYF.

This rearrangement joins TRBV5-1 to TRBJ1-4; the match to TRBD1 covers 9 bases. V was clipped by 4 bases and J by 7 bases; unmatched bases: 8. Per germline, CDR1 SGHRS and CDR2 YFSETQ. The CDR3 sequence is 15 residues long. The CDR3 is CASSQGTGTGEKLFF. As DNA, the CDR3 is TGCGCCAGCAGCCAGGGGACAGGGACGGGTGAAAAACTGTTTTTT.

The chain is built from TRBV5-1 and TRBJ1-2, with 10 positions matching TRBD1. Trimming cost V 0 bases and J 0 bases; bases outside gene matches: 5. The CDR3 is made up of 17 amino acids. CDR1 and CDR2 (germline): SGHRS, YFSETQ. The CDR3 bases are TGCGCCAGCAGCTTGGTGGGACAGGGGTCCTCTAACTATGGCTACACCTTC. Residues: CASSLVGQGSSNYGYTF. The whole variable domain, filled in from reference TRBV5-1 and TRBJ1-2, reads KAGVTQTPRYLIKTRGQQVTLSCSPISGHRSVSWYQQTPGQGLQFLFEYFSETQRNKGNFPGRFSGRQFSNSRSEMNVSTLELGDSALYLCASSLVGQGSSNYGYTFGSGTRLTVV.